Listed here are 6 T cell receptor beta chains from one sample, sequenced in a study of T cell responses to AZD1222 COVID-19 vaccine. The table came from immunoSEQ multiplex PCR; TCRdb's copy has only in-frame clones and leaves some out. Among approximately 100,000 clones listed, roughly 92% were seen once. The specimen comprised peripheral blood, sampled on day 0 of AZD1222 vaccination. These receptors all come from an adult in good health.

This rearrangement joins TRBV5-5 to TRBJ2-1; TRBD2 matches 10 bases. Germline assignment: CDR1 SGHKS and CDR2 YYEKEE (reference sequence). V gave up 0 bases and J gave up 6 bases; unmatched junction bases: 6. This CDR3 is built from 16 residues. In DNA, the CDR3 is TGTGCCAGCAGCTTGGGTCCTAGCGGGAGAACCAATGAGCAGTTCTTC. Translation gives CASSLGPSGRTNEQFF.

CDR3 coding DNA: TGTGCCAGCCAACCATCAGGCTTGGGACAGCCCCAGCATTTT. This encodes CASQPSGLGQPQHF. The chain joins TRBV28 to TRBJ1-5; no clear D gene. This CDR3 region has 14 residues. V lost 8 bases and J 7 bases, leaving 18 bases between the germline ends. Germline CDR1 and CDR2: MDHEN and SYDVKM.

V usage is TRBV7-9 and J usage is TRBJ1-4; no definite D call. The CDR3 spans 17 residues. V gave up 3 bases and J gave up 0 bases, with 14 bases separating them. Germline loops: CDR1 SEHNR, CDR2 FQNEAQ (reference sequence). The DNA of the CDR3 is TGTGCCAGCAGCTTTAGATACGGAATCTCAACTAATGAAAAACTGTTTTTT. Its protein is CASSFRYGISTNEKLFF.

The J gene is TRBJ1-6, the V gene TRBV10-2; no reliable D call. CDR1 WSHSY and CDR2 SAAADI come from the germline V gene. This CDR3 comprises 16 residues. The germline V and J ends were trimmed by 6 bases and 8 bases, with 20 bases remaining between them. The DNA for the CDR3 is TGCGCCAGCAGCGATAACACGTGGGCGACTCATTCACCCCTCCACTTT. The encoded protein is CASSDNTWATHSPLHF.

V and J are TRBV19 and TRBJ2-7; perhaps TRBD2 as D (5 bases). CDR3 size: 13 residues. Germline lookup yields CDR1 LNHDA and CDR2 SQIVND (reference sequence). Trimming left V 1 base short and J 6 bases short, with 10 bases between. The CDR3 region has the DNA TGTGCCAGTAGTATAGCATCGGGGTCCGAGCAGTACTTC. Translation gives CASSIASGSEQYF.

The chain combines TRBV12-5 with TRBJ1-1, with D unclear. CDR1 is LGHNT, CDR2 FRNRAP, per germline. V shed 7 bases and J shed 1 base, with 13 bases lying between them. This CDR3 is built from 14 residues. This chain's CDR3 is CASERSDTNTEAFF. The DNA for the CDR3 is TGTGCTAGTGAACGAAGTGACACGAACACTGAAGCTTTCTTT.